This T cell receptor (beta chain) is drawn from a study of T-cell memory formation after mild COVID-19. TCRdb reprocessed the 5' RACE reads via MiXCR and lists one record per CDR3 protein. The data hold 450,000 or so distinct CDR3 sequences, with around 19% observed a single time. The V gene lost 3 bases and the J gene lost 1 base, with 15 bases spanning the gap. In germline, CDR1 is MGHDK, CDR2 SYGVNS. This CDR3 contains 16 residues. Study results and limitations: Detection of some responders pre-infection suggested pre-existing cross-reactive memory T cells participated. Balance between CD4 and CD8 was seen in clones contracting day 15 to 85, and a CD4+ lean was seen in later expanders.

For this clonotype: The antigen is not known.

The clonotype comes from an adult woman who had mild COVID-19 (a few samples of this study predate the infection). Cell type and time point are not known. Specimen: PBMCs or a T cell subset sorted from them (not recorded which). The genes are TRBV25-1 and TRBJ2-5; the D gene is possibly TRBD1 (6 bases). The CDR3 region is CASSDFGQSLQETQYF. Here the CDR3 DNA reads TGTGCCAGCAGTGATTTTGGACAGAGCCTCCAAGAGACCCAGTACTTC.